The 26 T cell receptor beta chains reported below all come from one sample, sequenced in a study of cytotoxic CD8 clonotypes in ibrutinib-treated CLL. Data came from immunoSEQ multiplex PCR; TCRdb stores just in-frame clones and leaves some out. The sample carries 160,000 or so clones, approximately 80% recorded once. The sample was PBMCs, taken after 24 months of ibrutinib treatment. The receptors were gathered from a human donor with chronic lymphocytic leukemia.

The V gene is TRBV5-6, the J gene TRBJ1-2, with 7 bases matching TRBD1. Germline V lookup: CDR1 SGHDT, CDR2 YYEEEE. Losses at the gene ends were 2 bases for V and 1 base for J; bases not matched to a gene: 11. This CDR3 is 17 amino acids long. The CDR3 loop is CASSLPGGQDYNYGYTF. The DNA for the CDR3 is TGTGCCAGCAGCTTACCAGGAGGACAGGATTATAACTATGGCTACACCTTC.

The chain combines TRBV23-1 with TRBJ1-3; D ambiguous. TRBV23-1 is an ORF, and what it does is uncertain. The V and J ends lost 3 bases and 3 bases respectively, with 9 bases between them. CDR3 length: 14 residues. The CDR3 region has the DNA TGCGCCAGCAGTCAGGGCGGGCTTGGAAACACCATATATTTT. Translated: CASSQGGLGNTIYF.

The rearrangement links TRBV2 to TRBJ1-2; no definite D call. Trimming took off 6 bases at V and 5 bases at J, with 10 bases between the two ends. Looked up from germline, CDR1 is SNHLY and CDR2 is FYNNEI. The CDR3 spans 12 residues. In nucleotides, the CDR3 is TGTGCCAGCAGGTATCCCGCTTATGGCTACACCTTC. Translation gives CASRYPAYGYTF.

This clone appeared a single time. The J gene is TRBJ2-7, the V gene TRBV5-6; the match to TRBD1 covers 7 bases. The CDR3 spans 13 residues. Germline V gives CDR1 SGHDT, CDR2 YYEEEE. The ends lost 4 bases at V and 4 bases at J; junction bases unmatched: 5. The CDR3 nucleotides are TGTGCCAGCAGCCCCGGACAGGTTTACGAGCAGTACTTC. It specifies CASSPGQVYEQYF.

The CDR3 DNA reads TGTGCCAGCAGTTACGGAGCTAGCGGGGGGGCGAATACGCAGTATTTT. Translating gives CASSYGASGGANTQYF. This sequence joins TRBV6-6 and TRBJ2-3; 12 bases agree with TRBD2. The ends lost 2 bases at V and 7 bases at J; junction bases unmatched: 7. Germline V gives CDR1 MNHNY, CDR2 SVGAGI (reference sequence). CDR3 length equals 16 residues.

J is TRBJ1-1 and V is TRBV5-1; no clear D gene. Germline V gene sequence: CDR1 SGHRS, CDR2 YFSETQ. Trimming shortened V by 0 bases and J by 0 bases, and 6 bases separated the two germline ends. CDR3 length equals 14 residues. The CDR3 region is CASSLDSLNTEAFF. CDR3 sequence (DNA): TGCGCCAGCAGCTTGGACAGCTTGAACACTGAAGCTTTCTTT.

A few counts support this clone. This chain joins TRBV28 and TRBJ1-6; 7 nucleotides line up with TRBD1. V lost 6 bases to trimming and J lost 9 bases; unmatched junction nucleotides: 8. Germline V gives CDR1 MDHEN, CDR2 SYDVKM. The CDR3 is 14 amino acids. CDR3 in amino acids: CASSYRGGGSPLHF. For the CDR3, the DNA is TGTGCCAGCAGCTACAGGGGAGGGGGTTCACCCCTCCACTTT.

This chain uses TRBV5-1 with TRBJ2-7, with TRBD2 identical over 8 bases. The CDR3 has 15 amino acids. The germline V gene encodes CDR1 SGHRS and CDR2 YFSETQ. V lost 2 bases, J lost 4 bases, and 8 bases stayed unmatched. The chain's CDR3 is CASSFSRSGKYEQYF. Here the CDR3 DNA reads TGCGCCAGCAGCTTTTCCCGTAGCGGGAAGTACGAGCAGTACTTC.

The CDR3 nucleotides are TGTGCCAGCAGCTTAGCGAATACGGCAGCTTTCTATGGCTACACCTTC. It is translated as CASSLANTAAFYGYTF. This chain uses TRBV7-2 with TRBJ1-2; D gene uncertain. The CDR3 runs to 16 residues. The germline V gene encodes CDR1 SGHTA and CDR2 FQGNSA. V was shortened by 0 bases and J by 4 bases, with 15 bases between the two germline ends.

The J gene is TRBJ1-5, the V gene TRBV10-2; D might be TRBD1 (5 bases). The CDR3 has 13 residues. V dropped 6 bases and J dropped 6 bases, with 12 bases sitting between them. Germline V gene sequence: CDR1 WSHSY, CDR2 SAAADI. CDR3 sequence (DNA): TGCGCCAGCAGAAAGGGGTCAGGTCAGCCCCAGCATTTT. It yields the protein CASRKGSGQPQHF.

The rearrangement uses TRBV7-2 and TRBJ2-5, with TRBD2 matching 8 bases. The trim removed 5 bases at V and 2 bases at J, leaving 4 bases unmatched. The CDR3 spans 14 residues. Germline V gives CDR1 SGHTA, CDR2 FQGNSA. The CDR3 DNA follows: TGTGCCAGCAGCCGCGGACTAGCTCAAGAGACCCAGTACTTC. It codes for CASSRGLAQETQYF.

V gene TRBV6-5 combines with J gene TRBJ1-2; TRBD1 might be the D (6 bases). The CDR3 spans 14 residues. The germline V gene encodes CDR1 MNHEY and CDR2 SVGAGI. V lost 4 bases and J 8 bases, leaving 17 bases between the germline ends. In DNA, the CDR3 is TGTGCCAGCAGTTCGCTCAGGGGACCCCAGGGCTACACCTTC. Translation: CASSSLRGPQGYTF.

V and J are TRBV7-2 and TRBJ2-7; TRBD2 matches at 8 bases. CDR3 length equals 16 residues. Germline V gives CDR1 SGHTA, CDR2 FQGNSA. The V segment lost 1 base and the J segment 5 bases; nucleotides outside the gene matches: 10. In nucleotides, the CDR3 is TGTGCCAGCAGCTTAGAGCCGGGAGGGTCTCGGCACGAGCAGTACTTC. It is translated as CASSLEPGGSRHEQYF.

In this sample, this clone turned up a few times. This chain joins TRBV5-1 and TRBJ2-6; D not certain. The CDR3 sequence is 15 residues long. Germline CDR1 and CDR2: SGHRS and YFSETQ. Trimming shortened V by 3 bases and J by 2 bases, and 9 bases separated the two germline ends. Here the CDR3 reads CASSSRGAGANVLTF. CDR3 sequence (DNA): TGCGCCAGCAGCTCGAGAGGCGCTGGGGCCAACGTCCTGACTTTC.

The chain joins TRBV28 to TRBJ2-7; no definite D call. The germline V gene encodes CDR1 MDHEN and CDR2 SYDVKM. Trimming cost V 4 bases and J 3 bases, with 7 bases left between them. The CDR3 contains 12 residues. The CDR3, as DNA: TGTGCCAGCAGTTCTGGGGTCTACGAGCAGTACTTC. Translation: CASSSGVYEQYF.

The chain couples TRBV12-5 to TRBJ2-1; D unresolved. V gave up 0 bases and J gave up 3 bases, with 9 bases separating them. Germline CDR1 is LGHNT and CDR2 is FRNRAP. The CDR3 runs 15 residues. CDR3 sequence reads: CASGLVQTFYNEQFF. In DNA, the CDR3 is TGTGCTAGTGGTTTGGTACAGACCTTCTACAATGAGCAGTTCTTC.

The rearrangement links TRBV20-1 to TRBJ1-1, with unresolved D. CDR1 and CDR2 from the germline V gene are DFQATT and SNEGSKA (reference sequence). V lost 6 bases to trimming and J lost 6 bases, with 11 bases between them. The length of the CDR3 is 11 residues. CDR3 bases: TGCAGTGCCCCACCCGTCTCTGAAGCTTTCTTT. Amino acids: CSAPPVSEAFF.

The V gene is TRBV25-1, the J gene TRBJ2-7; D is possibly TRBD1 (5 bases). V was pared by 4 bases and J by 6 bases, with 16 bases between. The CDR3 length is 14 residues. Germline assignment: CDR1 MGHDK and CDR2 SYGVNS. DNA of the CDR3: TGTGCCAGCAGTGTCCATCAGGGTCTGGCCGAGCAGTACTTC. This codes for CASSVHQGLAEQYF.

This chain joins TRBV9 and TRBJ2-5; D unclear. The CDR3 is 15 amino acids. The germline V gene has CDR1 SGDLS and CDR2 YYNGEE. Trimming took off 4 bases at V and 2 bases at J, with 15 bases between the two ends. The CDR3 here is CASSYTTVPQETQYF. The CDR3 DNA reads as TGTGCCAGCAGCTATACGACCGTCCCACAAGAGACCCAGTACTTC.

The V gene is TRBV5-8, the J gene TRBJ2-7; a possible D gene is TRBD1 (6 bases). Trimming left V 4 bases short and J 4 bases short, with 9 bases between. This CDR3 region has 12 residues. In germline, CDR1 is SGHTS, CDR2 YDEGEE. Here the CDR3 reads CASSPQGYEQYF. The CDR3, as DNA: TGTGCCAGCAGCCCCCAGGGGTACGAGCAGTACTTC. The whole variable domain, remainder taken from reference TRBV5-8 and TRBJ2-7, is EAGVTQSPTHLIKTRGQQATLRCSPISGHTSVYWYQQALGLGLQFLLWYDEGEERNRGNFPPRFSGRQFPNYSSELNVNALELEDSALYLCASSPQGYEQYFGPGTRLTVT.

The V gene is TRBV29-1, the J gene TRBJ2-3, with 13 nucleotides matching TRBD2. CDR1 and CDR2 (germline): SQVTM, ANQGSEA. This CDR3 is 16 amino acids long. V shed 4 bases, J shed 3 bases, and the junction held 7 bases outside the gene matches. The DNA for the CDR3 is TGCAGCGTTGGAGGACTAGCGGGAGTCAAGACAGATACGCAGTATTTT. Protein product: CSVGGLAGVKTDTQYF.

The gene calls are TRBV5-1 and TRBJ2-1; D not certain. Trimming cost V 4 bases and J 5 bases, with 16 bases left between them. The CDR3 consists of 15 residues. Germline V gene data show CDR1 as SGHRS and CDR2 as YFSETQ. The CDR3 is CASSPVLVAHNEQFF. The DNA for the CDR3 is TGCGCCAGCAGCCCCGTCCTAGTAGCACACAATGAGCAGTTCTTC. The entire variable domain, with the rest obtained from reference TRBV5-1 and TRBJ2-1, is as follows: KAGVTQTPRYLIKTRGQQVTLSCSPISGHRSVSWYQQTPGQGLQFLFEYFSETQRNKGNFPGRFSGRQFSNSRSEMNVSTLELGDSALYLCASSPVLVAHNEQFFGPGTRLTVL.

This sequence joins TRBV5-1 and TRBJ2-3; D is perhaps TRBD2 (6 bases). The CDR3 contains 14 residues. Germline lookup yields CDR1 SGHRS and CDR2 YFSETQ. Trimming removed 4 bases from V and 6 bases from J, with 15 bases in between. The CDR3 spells CASSPSDGRDTQYF. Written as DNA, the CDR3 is TGCGCCAGCAGCCCGTCCGATGGGAGGGATACGCAGTATTTT.

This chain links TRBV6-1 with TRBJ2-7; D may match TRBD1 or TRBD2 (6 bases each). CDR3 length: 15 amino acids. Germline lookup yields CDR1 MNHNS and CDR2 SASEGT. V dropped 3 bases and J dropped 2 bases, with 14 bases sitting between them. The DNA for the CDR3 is TGTGCCAGCAGTGATCGAGGAGGGACACCCTACGAGCAGTACTTC. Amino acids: CASSDRGGTPYEQYF.

The CDR3 here is CASRPGHRAGEQYF. CDR3 bases: TGTGCCAGCAGGCCGGGACACCGGGCGGGCGAGCAGTACTTC. The rearrangement joins TRBV7-2 to TRBJ2-7, with D maybe TRBD1 (6 bases). The CDR3 has 14 residues. Germline CDR1 reads SGHTA; CDR2 reads FQGNSA. V lost 6 bases and J 6 bases, leaving 18 bases between the germline ends.

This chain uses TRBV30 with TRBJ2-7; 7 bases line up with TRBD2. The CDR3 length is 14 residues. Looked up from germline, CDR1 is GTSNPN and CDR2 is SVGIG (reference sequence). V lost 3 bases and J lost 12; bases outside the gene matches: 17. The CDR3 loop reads CAWSWGGTGSAAYF. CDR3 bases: TGTGCCTGGAGCTGGGGGGGGACCGGCAGCGCAGCGTACTTC.